This TCR beta chain was captured in a study of regulatory T cells in long-lasting Graves disease. Findings and caveats of the study: Preferential use of TRBV28, TRBJ1-2 and TRBJ2-5 was seen in persistent disease. Accuracy was perhaps lowered by the small sample size. The number of shared public clonotypes was higher in persistent patients (about 3,000) than new patients (966).

Time point in this sample: newly diagnosed GD, antithyroid drugs for less than 3 months. RNA isolated from PBMCs was used to make the TCR library. This clonotype has only a few counts. As yet, its antigen is unknown. Sequencing libraries for TCR beta were prepared with iRepertoire HTBI primers and Arm-PCR of CDR3 regions. TCRdb passed the multiplex PCR reads through MiXCR, listing each CDR3 protein once. The sample lists a few hundred thousand distinct CDR3 sequences; 13% to 15% were seen once. Germline V gene lookup returns CDR1 SEHNR and CDR2 FQNEAQ (reference sequence). Trimming shortened V by 3 bases and J by 6 bases, and 11 bases separated the two germline ends. The CDR3 consists of 13 residues. The data were also submitted as part of a second study, on T cells in Graves' hyperthyroidism and ophthalmopathy.

The material was peripheral blood mononuclear cells (PBMCs), obtained at new diagnosis, from a patient treated with antithyroid drugs. V usage is TRBV7-9 and J usage is TRBJ1-2; tentative D call: TRBD1 (6 bases). The sequence came from a woman aged 50 to 60 with Graves disease. The CDR3 sequence: CASSFQGRDGYTF. The CDR3 bases are TGTGCCAGCAGCTTTCAGGGGCGAGATGGCTACACCTTC.